The clone carrying this TCR beta chain was counted a single time. The record originates from a study of cytomegalovirus exposure and HLA in healthy donors. PCR primers comprised 60 Vbeta and 13 Jbeta primers. Produced via immunoSEQ multiplex PCR; TCRdb's table is partial and in-frame only. Seen here are 150,000 to 200,000 clones, around four fifths observed once, and the top ten hold approximately 2%. Trimming removed 5 bases from V and 4 bases from J, with 8 bases in between. Germline CDR1 is SEHNR and CDR2 is FQNEAQ (reference sequence). The CDR3 extends over 12 amino acids. The chain joins TRBV7-9 to TRBJ2-5; TRBD2 is a possible D gene (5 bases). Sequencing was done on a sample of PBMCs. This TCR derives from a man between 18 and 29 years old in good health and CMV-seronegative. The CDR3, as DNA: TGTGCCAGCAGCCGCAGCGGAGAGACCCAGTACTTC. Its protein product is CASSRSGETQYF.